A single sample is the source of the 21 T cell receptor beta chains below, sequenced in a study of CD8+ T cells in alopecia areata. Markers used for sorting pooled cutaneous lymph node cells were CD4, CD8alpha, NKG2D, NKG2ACE and others. The authors extracted RNA and reverse transcribed it into cDNA as the sequencing template. Profiled with immunoSEQ multiplex PCR; TCRdb holds only in-frame clones, not every one. The sample counts approximately 300,000 clones, none seen once; the ten largest own around 1.2%. Sequenced material: CD4+ T cells sorted from a lymph node. These receptors were collected from a C3H/HeJ mouse with alopecia areata. This line is of MHC haplotype H2-k.

There are a few counts of this clone. Germline and genes: mouse. The read stops 4 residues short of the end of the CDR3; the missing end is completed from the germline J gene. This specimen includes other DNA sequences encoding the same CDR3. The chain joins TRBV5 to TRBJ2-2; TRBD2 is a possible D gene (6 bases). CDR1 and CDR2 from the germline V gene are LGHNA and YNLKQL (reference sequence). The CDR3 length is 15 residues. V lost 0 bases, J lost 1 base, and 6 bases lay in between. The covered CDR3 bases are TGTGCCAGCAGCCAAGACTGGGGAAACACCGGG. Translating gives CASSQDWGNTG. The entire CDR3 sequence reads CASSQDWGNTGQLYF.

This clone appeared a few times. The gene names given are mouse names. The missing CDR3 end, 4 residues past where the read stops, is filled in from the germline J gene. The chain recombines TRBV19 with TRBJ2-2; TRBD2 agrees at 7 bases. Germline CDR1 is FNHDT and CDR2 is SITEND (reference sequence). Trimming cost V 4 bases and J 0 bases; bases outside gene matches: 9. There are 17 residues in the CDR3. The CDR3 is CASSSPRLGSNTGQLYF. The sequenced CDR3 bases are TGTGCCAGCAGTTCCCCACGACTGGGCTCAAACACCGGG. Combining the CDR3 with reference TRBV19 and TRBJ2-2 gives the whole variable domain GGIITQTPKFLIGQEGQKLTLKCQQNFNHDTMYWYRQDSGKGLRLIYYSITENDLQKGDLSEGYDASREKKSSFSLTVTSAQKNEMAVFLCASSSPRLGSNTGQLYFGEGSKLTVL.

Note on this clone: The genes and germline here are from mouse. The read terminates 4 residues ahead of where the CDR3 ends, so the germline J gene completes it. The chain links TRBV19 to TRBJ2-3; 10 positions match TRBD2. With V trimmed by 4 bases and J by 4 bases, 9 bases remained unmatched. The CDR3 length is 16 residues. Germline V gene lookup returns CDR1 FNHDT and CDR2 SITEND (reference sequence). The sequenced part of the CDR3 DNA is TGTGCCAGCAGTCCCCTGGGGGGGCGCGGGACAGAA. Translation gives CASSPLGGRGTE. The full CDR3 reads CASSPLGGRGTETLYF.

This clone was counted between two and nine times. Gene names are mouse gene names. The read is 4 residues too short to cover the CDR3 end, so that end is filled in from the germline J gene. V usage is TRBV13-3 and J usage is TRBJ2-1; no reliable D call. Per germline, CDR1 NNHDY and CDR2 SYVADS. Trimming removed 4 bases from V and 3 bases from J, with 11 bases in between. The CDR3 sequence is 14 residues long. CDR3 in amino acids: CASSPRQTYAEQFF. The sequenced part of the CDR3 DNA is TGTGCCAGCAGTCCACGACAAACCTATGCT.

As concerns this clone: Gene and germline names: mouse. The CDR3 goes on 4 residues after the read ends, and that part is filled in from the germline J gene. This CDR3 is also generated by other DNA sequences in the sample. V usage is TRBV5 and J usage is TRBJ2-7, with 7 bases that match TRBD2. Per germline, CDR1 LGHNA and CDR2 YNLKQL (reference sequence). CDR3 length: 14 amino acids. The CDR3 sequence is CASSQGLGVYEQYF. The covered CDR3 bases are TGTGCCAGCAGCCAAGGCCTGGGGGTTTAT.

A word on this clone: Any gene name here is a mouse gene name. The CDR3 is cut off 4 residues early in the read; its end comes from the germline J gene. The chain employs TRBV13-2 and TRBJ1-2; 8 bases map to TRBD1. The V segment lost 5 bases and the J segment 2 bases; nucleotides outside the gene matches: 5. Looked up from germline, CDR1 is NNHNN and CDR2 is SYGAGS (reference sequence). The CDR3 runs to 14 residues. The CDR3 DNA, read in part, is TGTGCCAGCGGCGCCCGACAGGGGAACTCC. This translates into CASGARQGNS. The CDR3, in full, reads CASGARQGNSDYTF.

Concerning this clone itself: Gene names refer to mouse genes. The read falls 4 residues short of the CDR3 end, and the missing part is taken from the germline J gene. The rearrangement links TRBV31 to TRBJ2-2, with 12 bases fitting TRBD2. V shed 3 bases, J shed 5 bases, and the junction held 7 bases outside the gene matches. Germline V gene sequence: CDR1 GKSSPN, CDR2 SITVG. CDR3 length equals 16 residues. The covered CDR3 bases are TGTGCCTGGAGCCCAGGACTGGGGGGGAGGACCGGG. Its translation: CAWSPGLGGRTG. The CDR3, in full, reads CAWSPGLGGRTGQLYF.

A note on this clone: This may be a read error: a much more frequent sequence differs by one nucleotide. Mouse germline and gene names are used. The read gets to within 4 residues of the CDR3 end, and the germline J gene fills in the rest. Additional DNA sequences in this sample encode the identical CDR3. This rearrangement joins TRBV13-3 to TRBJ2-1; D is perhaps TRBD1 (5 bases). Trimming took 2 bases from V and 1 from J, leaving 7 bases between them. In germline, CDR1 is NNHDY, CDR2 SYVADS. The length of the CDR3 is 14 residues. The CDR3 DNA, read in part, is TGTGCCAGCAGTGACAGGGTGAACTATGCT. Encoded protein: CASSDRVNYA. The whole CDR3 protein reads CASSDRVNYAEQFF.

Of note for this clone: The genes are named according to mouse. The read is 4 residues too short to cover the CDR3 end, so that end is filled in from the germline J gene. The chain is built from TRBV13-1 and TRBJ2-5, with 9 bases that match TRBD2. The V segment lost 5 bases and the J segment 0 bases; nucleotides outside the gene matches: 4. The CDR3 extends over 15 amino acids. Germline CDR1 and CDR2: NSHNY and SYGAGN. The part of the CDR3 DNA that was read is TGTGCCAGCAGCCCAGGGACTGGGAACCAAGAC. Its protein is CASSPGTGNQD. The full CDR3 is CASSPGTGNQDTQYF.

With regard to this clone: Mouse names are used for the genes. The read halts 4 residues ahead of the CDR3 end, with the missing end drawn from the germline J gene. V is TRBV5 and J is TRBJ2-5, with 10 bases identical to TRBD2. V shed 0 bases, J shed 0 bases, and the junction held 3 bases outside the gene matches. The CDR3 consists of 17 residues. Germline V lookup: CDR1 LGHNA, CDR2 YNLKQL (reference sequence). The part of the CDR3 DNA that was read is TGTGCCAGCAGCCAAGATCTGGGGGGGCCTAACCAAGAC. This gives the protein CASSQDLGGPNQD. From start to end, the CDR3 is CASSQDLGGPNQDTQYF.

This clone was seen only a few times. The genes are named according to mouse. The read gets to within 4 residues of the CDR3 end, and the germline J gene fills in the rest. This sample includes further DNA sequences coding for the same CDR3. The chain combines TRBV12-1 with TRBJ1-2; a weak D match, TRBD1 (6 bases). The CDR3 runs 12 residues. From germline, CDR1 is SGHSN and CDR2 HYEKVE. The covered CDR3 bases are TGTGCCAGCTCTCTCCAGGGGTCC. Translated: CASSLQGS. The entire CDR3 protein is CASSLQGSDYTF.

This clone has more than one count but fewer than ten. Genes and germline come from the mouse. The CDR3: CASSPHWGQNTLYF. The CDR3 DNA, read in part, is TGTGCCAGCAGCCCCCACTGGGGTCAAAAC. This chain connects TRBV5 to TRBJ2-4, with D maybe TRBD2 (6 bases). The read halts 4 residues ahead of the CDR3 end, with the missing end drawn from the germline J gene. In germline, CDR1 is LGHNA, CDR2 YNLKQL (reference sequence). There are 14 residues in the CDR3. V was pared by 4 bases and J by 1 base, with 9 bases between.

At least ten counts were recorded for this clone. Here the gene names and germline are mouse. The read terminates 4 residues ahead of where the CDR3 ends, so the germline J gene completes it. Other nucleotide sequences in the sample specify the same CDR3. This chain uses TRBV1 with TRBJ2-5; TRBD2 aligns across 10 bases. The J segment lost 3 bases and the V segment lost 1 base, leaving 1 base of the junction unmatched. CDR3 length: 15 amino acids. Germline V lookup: CDR1 NSQYPW, CDR2 LRSPGD (reference sequence). Incomplete CDR3 DNA: TGCACCTGCAGTGCAGGGACTGGGGGACAAGAC. It translates to CTCSAGTGGQD. The CDR3, in full, reads CTCSAGTGGQDTQYF.

Comment on this clone: Here the gene names and germline are mouse. The part of the CDR3 DNA that was read is TGTGCCAGCAGTACTCGACAGGCTAACTATGCT. Protein sequence: CASSTRQANYA. The CDR3 reads in full as CASSTRQANYAEQFF. The V call is TRBV19, the J call TRBJ2-1; perhaps TRBD1 as D (6 bases). The sequenced fragment ends 4 residues before the CDR3 boundary, so the rest is inferred from the germline J gene. The CDR3 extends over 15 amino acids. The germline V gene encodes CDR1 FNHDT and CDR2 SITEND (reference sequence). V lost 3 bases and J 0 bases, leaving 10 bases between the germline ends. The entire variable domain, with the rest obtained from reference TRBV19 and TRBJ2-1, is as follows: GGIITQTPKFLIGQEGQKLTLKCQQNFNHDTMYWYRQDSGKGLRLIYYSITENDLQKGDLSEGYDASREKKSSFSLTVTSAQKNEMAVFLCASSTRQANYAEQFFGPGTRLTVL.

A remark on this clone: Mouse names are used for the genes. The read ends 4 residues before the CDR3 terminus; that terminus is restored from the germline J gene. The chain links TRBV5 to TRBJ2-5; TRBD2 agrees at 7 bases. V trimming: 4 bases; J trimming: 0 bases; junction bases outside the gene matches: 7. This CDR3 contains 16 residues. Germline CDR1 LGHNA, CDR2 YNLKQL (reference sequence). Here the CDR3 reads CASSPRTGVNQDTQYF. CDR3 bases read: TGTGCCAGCAGCCCCCGAACTGGGGTCAACCAAGAC.

As regards this clone: Genes and germline come from the mouse. The CDR3 end lies 4 residues beyond the end of the read and is filled in from the germline J gene. The V call is TRBV13-3, the J call TRBJ2-2; 9 bases are shared with TRBD1. The CDR3 is 16 residues long. With V trimmed by 2 bases and J by 2 bases, 4 bases remained unmatched. Germline assignment: CDR1 NNHDY and CDR2 SYVADS. The CDR3 protein is CASSEVGQGNTGQLYF. The sequenced CDR3 bases are TGTGCCAGCAGTGAAGTGGGACAGGGCAACACCGGG.

This clone was counted at least ten times. Mouse names are used for the genes. The CDR3 end is not reached by the read, which stops 4 residues before it; the germline J gene fills it in. The chain uses TRBV14 and TRBJ1-2, with TRBD1 as a possible D gene (6 bases). V lost 5 bases, J lost 2 bases, and 10 bases lay in between. CDR1 SGHDT and CDR2 FRDEAV come from the germline V gene. This CDR3 spans 13 amino acids. The CDR3 spells CASRPTGNSDYTF. The sequenced part of the CDR3 DNA is TGTGCCAGCAGACCTACAGGGAACTCC.

This clone was seen more than once but under ten times. Germline and genes here are mouse. The CDR3 goes on 3 residues after the read ends, and that part is filled in from the germline J gene. The chain couples TRBV1 to TRBJ1-6, with a tentative D call TRBD1 (5 bases). TRBJ1-6 is classed as an ORF, of uncertain function. CDR1 is NSQYPW, CDR2 LRSPGD, per germline (reference sequence). The CDR3 loop spans 14 amino acids. CDR3 amino acids: CTCSAADSKLPLYF. The CDR3 bases that were read are TGCACCTGCAGTGCCGCTGACAGCAAGCTGCCC.

Notes on this clone: The genes and germline here are from mouse. The read ends 4 residues before the CDR3 terminus; that terminus is restored from the germline J gene. V usage is TRBV19 and J usage is TRBJ2-2; maybe TRBD2 (6 bases). Trimming left V 2 bases short and J 1 base short, with 9 bases between. The CDR3 consists of 15 residues. Germline V lookup: CDR1 FNHDT, CDR2 SITEND (reference sequence). CDR3 in amino acids: CASSIMGLNTGQLYF. Partial CDR3 DNA: TGTGCCAGCAGTATTATGGGACTAAACACCGGG.

Turning to this clone: Gene names are mouse gene names. The CDR3 end lies 4 residues beyond the end of the read and is filled in from the germline J gene. Within the sample, other DNA sequences also encode this same CDR3. The chain has TRBV19 and TRBJ2-1, with 10 bases identical to TRBD2. Germline CDR1 and CDR2: FNHDT and SITEND (reference sequence). The CDR3 has 14 amino acids. V dropped 5 bases and J dropped 5; count of bases not matched to a gene: 4. The CDR3 spells CASRRDWGDAEQFF. The covered CDR3 bases are TGTGCCAGCAGGAGGGACTGGGGAGATGCT. The complete variable domain, with remaining parts taken from reference TRBV19 and TRBJ2-1, reads GGIITQTPKFLIGQEGQKLTLKCQQNFNHDTMYWYRQDSGKGLRLIYYSITENDLQKGDLSEGYDASREKKSSFSLTVTSAQKNEMAVFLCASRRDWGDAEQFFGPGTRLTVL.

This clone was seen a few times. Here the gene names and germline are mouse. Read coverage stops 4 residues before the CDR3 terminus; the germline J gene supplies the remainder. Other DNA sequences from this sample encode an identical CDR3 as well. The chain uses TRBV13-3 and TRBJ2-1, with 10 bases matching TRBD1. Germline CDR1 is NNHDY and CDR2 is SYVADS. There are 15 residues in the CDR3. V gave up 0 bases and J gave up 4 bases; unmatched junction bases: 1. The CDR3 protein is CASSDGGQGYAEQFF. CDR3 bases read: TGTGCCAGCAGTGATGGGGGACAGGGGTATGCT.